This T cell receptor (beta chain) was identified in a study of radiation and T cells in renal cell carcinoma. Study overall: Nephrectomy followed 15 Gy stereotactic body radiation by 4 weeks.

Sample time point: baseline pretreatment blood. Treatment noted: 15 Gy SBRT to primary tumor, nephrectomy 4 weeks later. After SBRT, blood was collected at 2 and 4 weeks, plus baseline. This renal cell carcinoma was of the clear cell type. Germline values: CDR1 SGHRS, CDR2 YFSETQ. This CDR3 is 13 amino acids long. Trimming removed 1 base at V and 4 bases at J, with 9 bases between. Generated by immunoSEQ multiplex PCR, the TCRdb table keeps only in-frame clones and is missing some. There are 100,000 or so clones in the sample; around 88% occur only once, and 7% to 9% lies in the top ten. This TCR came from a man aged 45 to 65 with renal cell carcinoma. The rearrangement links TRBV5-1 to TRBJ2-7; D may be TRBD1 (6 bases). The specimen comprised blood, sampled from a patient whose treatment included radiotherapy and nephrectomy. DNA of the CDR3: TGCGCCAGCAGCTTGACAGGGTCGTACGAGCAGTACTTC. Its translation: CASSLTGSYEQYF.